This T cell receptor beta chain stems from a study of T cell clonotyping in hematopoietic cell transplantation. As regards this clone: Antigen unknown.

Profiling relied on immunoSEQ multiplex PCR, and the TCRdb table lists in-frame clones only, not all of them. Among some 1,200 clones listed, 40% to 60% were seen once. Findings and caveats of the study: Few recipient clonotypes overlapped donors; over 95% were de novo at given depth.

This sample comprised PBMCs, obtained 180 days after allogeneic stem cell transplant. This receptor was identified in a male patient in his fifties who had an allogeneic stem cell transplant from an unrelated donor, so T cells may come from the graft donor. Some clones in this sample may be carry-over from other donors' samples.

The CDR3 DNA follows: TGTGCCGGAGCGATCCGACAAGCTAACTATGGCTACACCTTC. As protein: CAGAIRQANYGYTF. The chain links TRBV30 to TRBJ1-2; D not resolved. The CDR3 runs 14 residues. The germline gives CDR1 GTSNPN, CDR2 SVGIG (reference sequence). V lost 8 bases, J lost 0 bases, and 16 bases lay in between.